The clone carrying this TCR beta chain was found a few times. The record originates from a study of blood T cell repertoires in COVID-19. Turning to the study itself: Acute-phase and convalescent COVID-19 samples originated in the United States, Italy and Spain. PBMCs, B-cell-depleted T cells, or T cells provided the cDNA or gDNA that made up the material.

The data were produced by immunoSEQ multiplex PCR, yet TCRdb's version contains in-frame clones alone and is incomplete. The data hold some 120,000 clones, with about four fifths observed a single time. V lost 3 bases, J lost 4 bases, and 20 bases lay in between. The CDR3 length is 18 residues. Germline CDR1 reads SGHKS; CDR2 reads YYEKEE (reference sequence). The specimen was peripheral blood. This chain joins TRBV5-5 and TRBJ2-6, with D maybe TRBD1 (6 bases). The source of this sequence is a man in his sixties with acute or convalescent COVID-19. The CDR3 loop reads CASSSPRAGASGANVLTF. The CDR3, as DNA: TGTGCCAGCAGCTCGCCGAGGGCAGGGGCATCAGGGGCCAACGTCCTGACTTTC.